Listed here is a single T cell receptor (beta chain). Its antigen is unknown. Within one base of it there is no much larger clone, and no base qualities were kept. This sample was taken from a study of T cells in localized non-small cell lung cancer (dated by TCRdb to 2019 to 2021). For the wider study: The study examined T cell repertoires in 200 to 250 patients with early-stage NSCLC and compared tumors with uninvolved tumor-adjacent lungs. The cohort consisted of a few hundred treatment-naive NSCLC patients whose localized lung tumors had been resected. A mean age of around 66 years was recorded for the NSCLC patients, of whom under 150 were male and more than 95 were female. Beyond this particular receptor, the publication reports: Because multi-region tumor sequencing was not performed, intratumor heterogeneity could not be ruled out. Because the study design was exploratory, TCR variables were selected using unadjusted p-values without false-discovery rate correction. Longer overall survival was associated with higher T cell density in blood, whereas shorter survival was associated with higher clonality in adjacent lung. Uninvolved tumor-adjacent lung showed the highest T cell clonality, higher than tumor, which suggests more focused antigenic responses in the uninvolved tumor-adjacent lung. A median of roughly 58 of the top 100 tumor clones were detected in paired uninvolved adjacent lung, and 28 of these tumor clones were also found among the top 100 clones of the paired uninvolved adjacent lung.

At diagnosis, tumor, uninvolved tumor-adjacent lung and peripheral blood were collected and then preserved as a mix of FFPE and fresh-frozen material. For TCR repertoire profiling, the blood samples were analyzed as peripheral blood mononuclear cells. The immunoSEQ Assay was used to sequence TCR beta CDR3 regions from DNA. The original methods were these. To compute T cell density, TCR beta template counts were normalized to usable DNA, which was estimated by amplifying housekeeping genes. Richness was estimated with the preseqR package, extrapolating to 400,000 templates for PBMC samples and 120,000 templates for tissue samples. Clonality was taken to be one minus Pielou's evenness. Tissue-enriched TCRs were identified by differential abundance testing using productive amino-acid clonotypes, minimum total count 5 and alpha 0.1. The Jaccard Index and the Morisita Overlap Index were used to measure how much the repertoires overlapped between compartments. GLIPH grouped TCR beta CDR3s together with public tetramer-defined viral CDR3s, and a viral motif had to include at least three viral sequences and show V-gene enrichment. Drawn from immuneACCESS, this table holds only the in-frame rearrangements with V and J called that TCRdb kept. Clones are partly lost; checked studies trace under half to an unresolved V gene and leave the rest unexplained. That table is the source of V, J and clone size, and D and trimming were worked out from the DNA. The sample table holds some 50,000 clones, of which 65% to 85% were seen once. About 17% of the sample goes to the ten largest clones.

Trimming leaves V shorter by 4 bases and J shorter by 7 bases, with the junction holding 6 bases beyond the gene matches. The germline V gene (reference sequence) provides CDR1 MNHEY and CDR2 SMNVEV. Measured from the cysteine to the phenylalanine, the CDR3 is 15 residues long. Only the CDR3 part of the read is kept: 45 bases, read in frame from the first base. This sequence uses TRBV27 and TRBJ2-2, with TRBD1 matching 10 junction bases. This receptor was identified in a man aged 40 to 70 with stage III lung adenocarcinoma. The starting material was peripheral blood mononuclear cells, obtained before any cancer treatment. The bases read TGTGCCAGCAGTTCGACAGGGGGCGTTATCGGGGAGCTGTTTTTT. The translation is CASSSTGGVIGELFF.